Each of the 31 T cell receptor beta chains below was sequenced from the same sample in a study of T-cell memory formation after mild COVID-19. TCRdb used MiXCR to reprocess the 5' RACE reads, holding one entry per CDR3 protein. The sample records tens of thousands of distinct CDR3 sequences, about 15% being singletons. Sequencing input: PBMCs or a T cell subset sorted from them (not recorded which). Receptors were obtained from an adult woman who had mild COVID-19 (a few samples of this study predate the infection). Cell type and time point are not known.

V is TRBV6-5 and J is TRBJ2-3; D is perhaps TRBD1 or TRBD2 (5 bases each). V dropped 6 bases and J dropped 4 bases, with 17 bases sitting between them. The CDR3 consists of 15 residues. Germline CDR1 and CDR2: MNHEY and SVGAGI. CDR3 sequence reads: CASRSQSGTPDTQYF. In DNA form, the CDR3 reads TGTGCCAGCAGATCCCAATCCGGGACGCCAGATACGCAGTATTTT.

This clonotype was recorded a few times. The chain combines TRBV5-6 with TRBJ1-1; tentatively, D is TRBD1 (5 bases). Germline values: CDR1 SGHDT, CDR2 YYEEEE. This CDR3 has 16 residues. V shed 3 bases and J shed 0 bases, with 15 bases lying between them. The CDR3 loop is CASSSPMGRLNTEAFF. CDR3 coding DNA: TGTGCCAGCAGCTCGCCCATGGGACGGTTGAACACTGAAGCTTTCTTT.

This clonotype was counted a few times. The rearrangement joins TRBV15 to TRBJ2-5, with TRBD2 matching over 15 bases. This CDR3 comprises 16 residues. V trimming: 4 bases; J trimming: 4 bases; junction bases outside the gene matches: 4. Germline V gives CDR1 LNHNV, CDR2 YYDKDF (reference sequence). The CDR3 reads CATSNGLAGGRETQYF. CDR3 nucleotides: TGTGCCACCAGCAATGGACTAGCGGGAGGGAGAGAGACCCAGTACTTC.

There are a few counts of this clonotype. The CDR3 DNA sequence: TGTGCCAGCAGCTTGTCTGGGTACGGAAACACCATATATTTT. Protein: CASSLSGYGNTIYF. The V gene is TRBV5-5, the J gene TRBJ1-3, with D hard to call. Germline V gives CDR1 SGHKS, CDR2 YYEKEE (reference sequence). The V end lost 1 base, the J end lost 4 bases, and 9 bases lay between the germline ends. The CDR3 spans 14 residues.

This clonotype appeared a few times. This sequence joins TRBV27 and TRBJ1-1; 7 bases fit TRBD1. J lost 7 bases, V lost 3 bases, and 5 bases had no gene match. Germline V gives CDR1 MNHEY, CDR2 SMNVEV (reference sequence). This CDR3 is 13 amino acids long. The CDR3, as DNA: TGTGCCAGCAGTTTGGCCAGGGGGGGTGAAGCTTTCTTT. Its protein product is CASSLARGGEAFF.

This clonotype was recorded at least ten times. The V and J genes are TRBV5-1 and TRBJ2-1; TRBD2 aligns across 10 bases. J was trimmed by 4 bases and V by 4 bases; bases with no gene match: 5. The CDR3 covers 15 residues. In germline, CDR1 is SGHRS, CDR2 YFSETQ. The CDR3 sequence: CASSPTSGSYNEQFF. The CDR3 DNA sequence: TGCGCCAGCAGCCCGACTAGCGGGTCATACAATGAGCAGTTCTTC.

This clonotype appeared a few times. J is TRBJ1-1 and V is TRBV14; 9 positions match TRBD1. The germline V gene encodes CDR1 SGHDN and CDR2 FVKESK. V dropped 6 bases and J dropped 4; count of bases not matched to a gene: 6. This CDR3 has 14 amino acids. DNA of the CDR3: TGTGCCAGCAGGCCCGGGACAGGGAGCACTGAAGCTTTCTTT. Translated: CASRPGTGSTEAFF.

This clonotype was detected a few times. This chain uses TRBV7-7 with TRBJ2-3; TRBD2 is a possible D gene (5 bases). This CDR3 contains 19 residues. V lost 2 bases, J lost 0 bases, and 21 bases lay in between. The germline gives CDR1 SSHAT, CDR2 FNYEAQ (reference sequence). The CDR3, as DNA: TGTGCCAGCAGCTTACGACCGGCGACGAGGGTTTTAAGCACAGATACGCAGTATTTT. It translates to CASSLRPATRVLSTDTQYF.

This clonotype appeared a few times. The CDR3 sequence: CASSYGMSYEQYF. CDR3 DNA: TGTGCCAGCAGTTACGGGATGTCCTACGAGCAGTACTTC. V and J are TRBV6-2 or TRBV6-3 and TRBJ2-7; D remains ambiguous. There are 13 residues in the CDR3. Trimming left V 2 bases short and J 1 base short, with 6 bases between. The germline gives CDR1 MNHEY, CDR2 SVGEGT.

The J gene is TRBJ2-1, the V gene TRBV5-1; TRBD2 matches at 12 bases. The junction had 2 bases not matched to a gene; V was cut back by 2 bases and J by 2 bases. The CDR3 spans 16 residues. The germline gives CDR1 SGHRS, CDR2 YFSETQ. CDR3 coding DNA: TGCGCCAGCAGCTTCGGACTAGCGGGACCCTACAATGAGCAGTTCTTC. Protein sequence: CASSFGLAGPYNEQFF.

The table lists this clonotype with a few counts. The J gene is TRBJ2-7, the V gene TRBV5-1, with D unresolved. This CDR3 is built from 14 residues. CDR1 and CDR2 (germline): SGHRS, YFSETQ. V was cut by 1 base and J by 1 base, with 9 bases left in between. This CDR3 is CASSLSVGSYEQYF. The CDR3 DNA reads TGCGCCAGCAGCTTGAGCGTGGGGTCCTACGAGCAGTACTTC.

The chain uses TRBV12-3 or TRBV12-4 and TRBJ2-7, with TRBD2 matching over 8 bases. J was trimmed by 7 bases and V by 7 bases; bases with no gene match: 9. The CDR3 is 13 residues long. CDR3 loop: CASTSGGAGEQYF. The CDR3 region has the DNA TGTGCCAGCACAAGCGGGGGCGCGGGGGAGCAGTACTTC.

The chain carries TRBV11-3 and TRBJ1-1, with D possibly matching TRBD1 (5 bases). The V gene's germline CDR1 is SGHNT and CDR2 YENEEA. The CDR3 loop spans 15 amino acids. Trimming removed 6 bases at V and 0 bases at J, with 14 bases between. The CDR3 DNA reads TGTGCCAGCAGTCCCGGGGGGGAATTGAACACTGAAGCTTTCTTT. Amino acids: CASSPGGELNTEAFF.

The table lists this clonotype with a few counts. This chain uses TRBV7-9 with TRBJ2-3; 9 bases match TRBD2. This CDR3 is 15 amino acids long. Germline V gene sequence: CDR1 SEHNR, CDR2 FQNEAQ (reference sequence). The V and J ends lost 4 bases and 1 base, in that order; junction bases with no gene match: 3. The CDR3 region is CASSSSGERTDTQYF. As DNA, the CDR3 is TGTGCCAGCAGCTCTAGCGGGGAGCGCACAGATACGCAGTATTTT.

This clonotype was seen more than once but under ten times. The V and J genes are TRBV9 and TRBJ2-3, with unresolved D. The CDR3 is 13 residues long. Germline V gene lookup returns CDR1 SGDLS and CDR2 YYNGEE. The germline V and J ends were trimmed by 2 bases and 0 bases, with 4 bases remaining between them. CDR3 residues: CASSVTSTDTQYF. Here the CDR3 DNA reads TGTGCCAGCAGCGTTACTAGCACAGATACGCAGTATTTT.

This chain links TRBV7-9 with TRBJ2-2; a weak D match, TRBD2 (6 bases). This CDR3 contains 15 residues. The germline CDR1 and CDR2 sequences are SEHNR and FQNEAQ (reference sequence). The V end was cut by 2 bases, the J end by 2 bases, with 9 bases between. The CDR3 DNA reads as TGTGCCAGCAGCTTACGGGGAGGTAACACCGGGGAGCTGTTTTTT. Translation gives CASSLRGGNTGELFF. Full variable domain (remainder filled in from reference TRBV7-9 and TRBJ2-2): DTGVSQNPRHKITKRGQNVTFRCDPISEHNRLYWYRQTLGQGPEFLTYFQNEAQLEKSRLLSDRFSAERPKGSFSTLEIQRTEQGDSAMYLCASSLRGGNTGELFFGEGSRLTVL.

The CDR3 DNA is TGTGCCAGCAGCTTAGGAGTCTTGCGGTCGGGGAATGAGCAGTTCTTC. Protein sequence: CASSLGVLRSGNEQFF. The gene calls are TRBV7-9 and TRBJ2-1, with D possibly being TRBD2 (5 bases). CDR3 length: 16 amino acids. V was cut by 1 base and J by 7 bases, with 17 bases left in between. From germline, CDR1 is SEHNR and CDR2 FQNEAQ (reference sequence).

This clonotype came up many times. This sequence joins TRBV20-1 and TRBJ2-7; 11 bases map to TRBD2. CDR1 is DFQATT, CDR2 SNEGSKA, per germline (reference sequence). CDR3 length equals 13 residues. Trimming removed 7 bases from V and 4 bases from J; junction bases left unmatched: 6. CDR3 sequence: CSEWRLAGYEQYF. The CDR3 DNA reads TGCAGTGAATGGAGACTAGCGGGGTACGAGCAGTACTTC.

The rearrangement uses TRBV12-3 or TRBV12-4 and TRBJ2-3, with D maybe TRBD2 (5 bases). The CDR3 is made up of 14 amino acids. V was trimmed by 6 bases and J by 7 bases, leaving 17 bases between them. The CDR3 DNA reads as TGTGCCAGCAGCACGCTCGGGGAGATGCATACGCAGTATTTT. Amino acid sequence: CASSTLGEMHTQYF.

The gene calls are TRBV10-2 and TRBJ2-3; 7 nucleotides align to TRBD1. V shed 2 bases, J shed 2 bases, and the junction held 4 bases outside the gene matches. The germline gives CDR1 WSHSY, CDR2 SAAADI. The CDR3 has 15 amino acids. The CDR3 DNA reads as TGCGCCAGCAGTGAGCGACAGGGATACACAGATACGCAGTATTTT. Amino acid sequence: CASSERQGYTDTQYF.

The chain uses TRBV5-1 and TRBJ2-5, with TRBD1 matching over 8 bases. Germline lookup yields CDR1 SGHRS and CDR2 YFSETQ. V was pared by 2 bases and J by 3 bases, with 6 bases of the junction left unmatched. CDR3 size: 15 residues. Here the CDR3 DNA reads TGCGCCAGCAGCTTCAGGGACAGGCCAGAAGAGACCCAGTACTTC. It encodes CASSFRDRPEETQYF. The variable domain in full, completed from reference TRBV5-1 and TRBJ2-5, reads KAGVTQTPRYLIKTRGQQVTLSCSPISGHRSVSWYQQTPGQGLQFLFEYFSETQRNKGNFPGRFSGRQFSNSRSEMNVSTLELGDSALYLCASSFRDRPEETQYFGPGTRLLVL.

CDR3 loop: CSVVRGLNNEQFF. CDR3 DNA sequence: TGCAGCGTTGTTCGAGGACTAAACAATGAGCAGTTCTTC. The V and J genes are TRBV29-1 and TRBJ2-1; TRBD2 might be the D (6 bases). The CDR3 has 13 amino acids. The V and J ends lost 4 bases and 5 bases respectively, with 12 bases between them. Per the germline V gene, CDR1 is SQVTM and CDR2 is ANQGSEA.

This clonotype was observed a handful of times. The chain combines TRBV7-9 with TRBJ2-1; 14 bases agree with TRBD2. CDR3 length: 16 amino acids. Germline V lookup: CDR1 SEHNR, CDR2 FQNEAQ (reference sequence). The V segment lost 5 bases and the J segment 8 bases; nucleotides outside the gene matches: 8. The CDR3 nucleotides are TGTGCCAGCAGCGCCCCGGGACTAGCGGGAGTCGATGAGCAGTTCTTC. Its translation: CASSAPGLAGVDEQFF.

The chain joins TRBV7-3 to TRBJ2-7; possible D gene TRBD1, 6 bases. V lost 5 bases and J 2 bases, leaving 10 bases between the germline ends. Per germline, CDR1 SGHTA and CDR2 FQGTGA. There are 13 residues in the CDR3. The CDR3 region has the DNA TGTGCCAGCAGCCCAGGGGCCCCCTACGAGCAGTACTTC. Protein sequence: CASSPGAPYEQYF.

This clonotype turned up a few times. J is TRBJ2-3 and V is TRBV7-3; 10 nucleotides align to TRBD1. The CDR3 sequence is 17 residues long. Germline V lookup: CDR1 SGHTA, CDR2 FQGTGA. The J segment lost 1 base and the V segment lost 2 bases, leaving 6 bases of the junction unmatched. The DNA of the CDR3 is TGTGCCAGCAGCTTAGGACCGGGGACAGGGGGCACAGATACGCAGTATTTT. It specifies CASSLGPGTGGTDTQYF.

This clonotype was seen a few times. The chain links TRBV5-6 to TRBJ2-7; D remains unclear. Trimming left V 4 bases short and J 6 bases short, with 14 bases between. This CDR3 is 13 amino acids long. The germline gives CDR1 SGHDT, CDR2 YYEEEE. CDR3: CASSTNRMGEQYF. The CDR3, as DNA: TGTGCCAGCAGCACTAACCGTATGGGCGAGCAGTACTTC. The full variable domain, its missing parts supplied by reference TRBV5-6 and TRBJ2-7, is DAGVTQSPTHLIKTRGQQVTLRCSPKSGHDTVSWYQQALGQGPQFIFQYYEEEERQRGNFPDRFSGHQFPNYSSELNVNALLLGDSALYLCASSTNRMGEQYFGPGTRLTVT.

The chain employs TRBV4-1 and TRBJ1-5, with a tentative D call TRBD1 (5 bases). Germline V CDR1 and CDR2: MGHRA, YSYEKL. V was shortened by 2 bases and J by 6 bases, with 14 bases between the two germline ends. This CDR3 has 15 residues. CDR3 DNA sequence: TGCGCCAGCAGCCAAAACGGCAGGGAGACTCAGCCCCAGCATTTT. Translating gives CASSQNGRETQPQHF.

This clonotype was seen a handful of times. This chain links TRBV3-1 with TRBJ1-2, with 7 bases matching TRBD1. Germline V gene data show CDR1 as LGHDT and CDR2 as YNNKEL (reference sequence). The CDR3 is 14 amino acids. J was trimmed by 2 bases and V by 7 bases; bases with no gene match: 7. CDR3 protein: CASKDRDRNYGYTF. The CDR3 nucleotides read TGTGCCAGCAAAGACAGGGATCGCAACTATGGCTACACCTTC. Variable domain in full (rest from reference TRBV3-1 and TRBJ1-2): DTAVSQTPKYLVTQMGNDKSIKCEQNLGHDTMYWYKQDSKKFLKIMFSYNNKELIINETVPNRFSPKSPDKAHLNLHINSLELGDSAVYFCASKDRDRNYGYTFGSGTRLTVV.

By share, this clonotype counts as medium-sized. This sequence joins TRBV5-5 and TRBJ2-7, with D hard to call. The germline V gene encodes CDR1 SGHKS and CDR2 YYEKEE (reference sequence). The V end was cut by 1 base, the J end by 5 bases, with 10 bases between. This CDR3 is built from 13 residues. The CDR3 reads CASSLPPEDEQYF. Written as DNA, the CDR3 is TGTGCCAGCAGCTTGCCCCCTGAGGACGAGCAGTACTTC.

In this sample, this clonotype turned up once. V usage is TRBV6-5 and J usage is TRBJ2-3; D is possibly TRBD1 (6 bases). Germline CDR1 and CDR2: MNHEY and SVGAGI. Trimming pared 1 base from V and 2 bases from J, leaving 13 bases between. The CDR3 has 16 amino acids. The CDR3 bases are TGTGCCAGCAGTTACTATCTGTCAGGGGACACAGATACGCAGTATTTT. Translation gives CASSYYLSGDTDTQYF.

This clonotype was recorded a few times. The chain joins TRBV11-2 to TRBJ2-7; 11 nucleotides agree with TRBD1. The length of the CDR3 is 17 residues. Germline V CDR1 and CDR2: SGHAT, FQNNGV. J gave up 2 bases and V 4 bases, and 10 bases lay outside the gene matches. As DNA, the CDR3 is TGTGCCAGCAGCTACGATCCTCCGGGACAGGGGGCCTACGAGCAGTACTTC. Translation: CASSYDPPGQGAYEQYF.